This passage covers 4 T cell receptor beta chains from one sample sequenced in a study of CD8 T cells in ankylosing spondylitis. MiXCR was run by TCRdb on the 5' RACE reads, yielding one entry per CDR3 protein. Counted here are roughly 100,000 distinct CDR3 sequences, 20% to 30% occurring once; the ten biggest clones make up 9% to 15%. The sequencing input was synovial fluid, either unsorted or a sorted T cell fraction (not recorded which). These receptors all stem from a male donor with ankylosing spondylitis.

This clonotype was observed many times. The chain carries TRBV10-2 and TRBJ2-7, with D possibly matching TRBD1 (6 bases). Germline V gives CDR1 WSHSY, CDR2 SAAADI. The CDR3 extends over 13 amino acids. Trimming stripped 6 bases from V and 1 base from J, with 10 bases between. Written as DNA, the CDR3 is TGCGCCAGCAGCCACGACAGGTCCTACGAGCAGTACGTC. This sequence encodes CASSHDRSYEQYV.

The chain uses TRBV30 and TRBJ1-1; D gene ambiguous. Between the trimmed V and J ends, which lost 1 base and 1 base, there was a span of 7 bases. CDR3 length: 13 residues. Germline lookup yields CDR1 GTSNPN and CDR2 SVGIG (reference sequence). The CDR3 is CAWSATSNTEAFF. In nucleotides, the CDR3 is TGTGCCTGGAGTGCCACCTCGAACACTGAAGCTTTCTTT.

This clonotype was detected only a few times. V usage is TRBV24-1 and J usage is TRBJ2-1, with D tentatively TRBD2 (7 bases). The germline CDR1 and CDR2 sequences are KGHDR and SFDVKD. Trimming took 10 bases from V and 8 from J, leaving 17 bases between them. The CDR3 covers 13 residues. The CDR3 loop is CATGRGAADEQFF. In DNA form, the CDR3 reads TGTGCCACAGGGAGGGGGGCAGCGGATGAGCAGTTCTTC.

The chain uses TRBV29-1 and TRBJ1-5; D uncertain. The CDR3 is made up of 12 amino acids. The germline V gene encodes CDR1 SQVTM and CDR2 ANQGSEA. Trimming removed 7 bases from V and 4 bases from J, with 11 bases in between. The CDR3 DNA reads TGCAGCGCCCTGGGCCGGAATCAGCCCCAGCATTTT. It codes for CSALGRNQPQHF. The full variable domain, in which reference TRBV29-1 and TRBJ1-5 provide the parts outside the CDR3, is SAVISQKPSRDICQRGTSLTIQCQVDSQVTMMFWYRQQPGQSLTLIATANQGSEATYESGFVIDKFPISRPNLTFSTLTVSNMSPEDSSIYLCSALGRNQPQHFGDGTRLSIL.